The 22 T cell receptor beta chains in this list originate from one sample, sequenced in a study of vaccination and CD4 T cells after COVID-19. Cultured CD4+ T-cell DNA underwent Oncomine TCR Beta short-read sequencing. One entry per CDR3 protein, called by TCRdb with MiXCR from the PCR reads. Of 15,000 or so distinct CDR3 sequences in the sample, 60% were seen once. Treatment specified: approximately nine-day PBMC culture with coronavirus spike peptide pools or control peptides (ViraFEST assay). Their recognized antigens are unknown. What was sequenced was CD4+ T cells from blood, cultured in vitro. The source is a human donor who had recovered from COVID-19.

The rearrangement joins TRBV20-1 to TRBJ2-1; no firm D call. The CDR3 extends over 12 amino acids. The V gene's germline CDR1 is DFQATT and CDR2 SNEGSKA (reference sequence). Between the trimmed V and J ends, which lost 4 bases and 5 bases, there was a span of 9 bases. The CDR3 DNA reads TGCAGTGCTAATGGGCCAAACAATGAGCAGTTCTTC. Its translation: CSANGPNNEQFF.

This rearrangement joins TRBV20-1 to TRBJ1-5; the D is unclear. V lost 7 bases and J lost 0, with 22 bases in between. CDR3 length: 17 amino acids. Germline V gene lookup returns CDR1 DFQATT and CDR2 SNEGSKA (reference sequence). The CDR3 coding sequence is TGCAGTGTGAGGTACGGCAGCCATTACCTTAGCAATCAGCCCCAGCATTTT. It yields the protein CSVRYGSHYLSNQPQHF.

The gene calls are TRBV5-4 and TRBJ2-2, with 11 nucleotides matching TRBD1. Unmatched junction bases numbered 11, after V lost 4 bases and J lost 6 bases. Germline CDR1 and CDR2: SGHNT and YYREEE (reference sequence). This CDR3 has 17 amino acids. Written as DNA, the CDR3 is TGTGCCAGCAGCACCGGGACAGGGGGGAACTTTGCCGGGGAGCTGTTTTTT. This codes for CASSTGTGGNFAGELFF.

This clonotype was detected only a few times. The V call is TRBV27, the J call TRBJ2-2, with D uncertain. Trimming stripped 7 bases from V and 3 bases from J, with 3 bases between. Germline CDR1 is MNHEY and CDR2 is SMNVEV (reference sequence). The CDR3 has 11 amino acids. This chain's CDR3 is CASKDTGELFF. The DNA for the CDR3 is TGTGCCAGCAAGGACACCGGGGAGCTGTTTTTT.

A remark on this clonotype: At one of its ends the junction is not consistent with the germline gene, which may arise from a read error. V and J are TRBV6-2 or TRBV6-3 and TRBJ2-3, with a tentative D call TRBD2 (5 bases). CDR3 length equals 14 residues. Germline V gene sequence: CDR1 MNHEY, CDR2 SVGEGT. The CDR3 sequence is CTSVGTLEGDTQYF. The DNA of the CDR3 is TGTACCAGCGTAGGCACACTAGAAGGAGATACGCAGTATTTT.

Here the CDR3 reads CASSFGQEVAETQYF. CDR3 bases: TGTGCCAGCAGTTTTGGACAGGAGGTAGCAGAGACCCAGTACTTC. J is TRBJ2-5 and V is TRBV6-2 or TRBV6-3; 7 nucleotides align to TRBD1. The ends lost 4 bases at V and 4 bases at J; junction bases unmatched: 9. This CDR3 is built from 15 residues. From germline, CDR1 is MNHEY and CDR2 SVGEGT.

The chain recombines TRBV29-1 with TRBJ2-1; D might be TRBD2 (6 bases). Germline V CDR1 and CDR2: SQVTM, ANQGSEA. The length of the CDR3 is 14 residues. V was cut by 3 bases and J by 5 bases, with 14 bases left in between. CDR3 in amino acids: CSVDRTNTNNEQFF. For the CDR3, the DNA is TGCAGCGTTGATAGGACTAATACAAACAATGAGCAGTTCTTC.

The V and J genes are TRBV15 and TRBJ1-3; perhaps TRBD1 as D (5 bases). From germline, CDR1 is LNHNV and CDR2 YYDKDF (reference sequence). The germline V and J ends were trimmed by 9 bases and 2 bases, with 20 bases remaining between them. This CDR3 has 16 amino acids. The CDR3 reads CATVRVEMGAGNTIYF. The CDR3 DNA sequence: TGTGCCACTGTTCGCGTGGAGATGGGGGCTGGAAACACCATATATTTT.

The chain couples TRBV28 to TRBJ1-6, with 11 bases identical to TRBD1. V lost 7 bases to trimming and J lost 5 bases; unmatched junction nucleotides: 13. Per germline, CDR1 MDHEN and CDR2 SYDVKM. The CDR3 extends over 18 amino acids. The CDR3 spells CASTSPGTGGRHNSPLHF. The CDR3 coding sequence is TGTGCCAGCACCTCTCCCGGGACAGGGGGTCGGCATAATTCACCCCTCCACTTT.

V is TRBV18 and J is TRBJ2-7; D remains unclear. CDR3 length: 13 amino acids. CDR1 and CDR2 (germline): KGHSH, LQKENI. Trimming stripped 2 bases from V and 3 bases from J, with 8 bases between. CDR3 region: CASSPKTIYEQYF. The CDR3 DNA follows: TGTGCCAGCTCACCAAAGACAATCTACGAGCAGTACTTC. Variable domain in full (rest from reference TRBV18 and TRBJ2-7): NAGVMQNPRHLVRRRGQEARLRCSPMKGHSHVYWYRQLPEEGLKFMVYLQKENIIDESGMPKERFSAEFPKEGPSILRIQQVVRGDSAAYFCASSPKTIYEQYFGPGTRLTVT.

The chain is built from TRBV7-8 and TRBJ1-4; the D gene is possibly TRBD1 (6 bases). V dropped 2 bases and J dropped 3 bases, with 13 bases sitting between them. This CDR3 has 16 amino acids. CDR1 is SGHVS and CDR2 is FQNEAQ in the germline V gene. The CDR3 region is CASSLRRGMSNEKLFF. CDR3 nucleotide sequence: TGTGCCAGCAGCTTACGGAGGGGGATGTCTAATGAAAAACTGTTTTTT.

The chain is built from TRBV7-3 and TRBJ2-6, with 9 bases identical to TRBD1. The germline V gene encodes CDR1 SGHTA and CDR2 FQGTGA. Trimming at V came to 5 bases and at J to 2 bases, leaving 10 bases not matched to a gene. The CDR3 sequence is 18 residues long. The CDR3 nucleotides read TGTGCCAGCAGCCCTACCGGGACAGGGAGAACTGGGGCCAACGTCCTGACTTTC. Translation gives CASSPTGTGRTGANVLTF.

The chain recombines TRBV20-1 with TRBJ2-1; D may be TRBD2 (6 bases). CDR1 is DFQATT and CDR2 is SNEGSKA in the germline V gene (reference sequence). V lost 0 bases, J lost 5 bases, and 11 bases lay in between. CDR3 length equals 14 residues. The CDR3 loop is CSARDGRSHNEQFF. The CDR3 DNA reads as TGCAGTGCTAGAGATGGGAGGAGTCACAATGAGCAGTTCTTC.

The gene calls are TRBV2 and TRBJ2-1, with D possibly matching TRBD2 (5 bases). The CDR3 covers 14 residues. Germline CDR1 reads SNHLY; CDR2 reads FYNNEI. The V end lost 8 bases, the J end lost 6 bases, and 17 bases lay between the germline ends. The chain's CDR3 is CASRSREPSNEQFF. In DNA, the CDR3 is TGTGCCAGCCGAAGTAGGGAGCCCAGCAATGAGCAGTTCTTC.

This clonotype was observed a handful of times. The chain combines TRBV20-1 with TRBJ2-5; TRBD2 agrees at 10 bases. The CDR3 is made up of 14 amino acids. The J segment lost 2 bases and the V segment lost 6 bases, leaving 6 bases of the junction unmatched. Germline CDR1 reads DFQATT; CDR2 reads SNEGSKA (reference sequence). The CDR3 DNA reads as TGCAGTGCCCCACTAGCGGGAAAACAAGAGACCCAGTACTTC. It yields the protein CSAPLAGKQETQYF.

The chain uses TRBV20-1 and TRBJ2-3, with D perhaps matching TRBD1 (5 bases). V was cut by 5 bases and J by 5 bases, with 11 bases left in between. In germline, CDR1 is DFQATT, CDR2 SNEGSKA (reference sequence). The CDR3 length is 12 residues. This chain's CDR3 is CSARRAGDTQYF. The DNA for the CDR3 is TGCAGTGCTCGCAGGGCCGGAGATACGCAGTATTTT.

The chain joins TRBV28 to TRBJ2-2; a weak D match, TRBD1 (6 bases). CDR1 and CDR2 from the germline V gene are MDHEN and SYDVKM. V lost 2 bases, J lost 3 bases, and 10 bases lay in between. The CDR3 length is 15 residues. The chain's CDR3 is CASSLNRVDTGELFF. In DNA form, the CDR3 reads TGTGCCAGCAGTTTAAACAGGGTGGACACCGGGGAGCTGTTTTTT.

This clonotype was recorded a few times. The CDR3 DNA sequence: TGCAGTGCTACCCCTAAAGAGACCCAGTACTTC. This sequence encodes CSATPKETQYF. The V call is TRBV20-1, the J call TRBJ2-5; D is undetermined. Germline values: CDR1 DFQATT, CDR2 SNEGSKA (reference sequence). The CDR3 consists of 11 residues. Trimming shortened V by 4 bases and J by 3 bases, and 6 bases separated the two germline ends.

A few counts support this clonotype. J is TRBJ1-5 and V is TRBV7-9; 7 bases line up with TRBD1. After removal of 5 bases from V and 4 bases from J, the junction contained 8 bases not matched to a gene. Germline V gene sequence: CDR1 SEHNR, CDR2 FQNEAQ (reference sequence). This CDR3 is built from 15 residues. In DNA form, the CDR3 reads TGTGCCAGCAGCCGGATCGGGACAGTTAATCAGCCCCAGCATTTT. Its protein product is CASSRIGTVNQPQHF.

This chain joins TRBV6-2 or TRBV6-3 and TRBJ2-5; no reliable D call. Germline CDR1 is MNHEY and CDR2 is SVGEGT. CDR3 length: 11 amino acids. Trimming left V 6 bases short and J 2 bases short, with 4 bases between. The CDR3 nucleotides read TGTGCCAGCAGCCGTCAAGAGACCCAGTACTTC. It yields the protein CASSRQETQYF.

There are a few counts of this clonotype. The chain combines TRBV19 with TRBJ2-6; the D is unclear. There are 13 residues in the CDR3. V was shortened by 7 bases and J by 2 bases, with 6 bases between the two germline ends. Germline lookup yields CDR1 LNHDA and CDR2 SQIVND (reference sequence). The CDR3 sequence is CASKEPGANVLTF. CDR3 DNA sequence: TGTGCCAGTAAGGAACCTGGGGCCAACGTCCTGACTTTC.

The V gene is TRBV28, the J gene TRBJ2-6; D unclear. V was cut by 4 bases and J by 0 bases, with 10 bases left in between. CDR1 and CDR2 (germline): MDHEN, SYDVKM. The CDR3 length is 16 residues. In nucleotides, the CDR3 is TGTGCCAGCAGTTCCCGACTCATCTCTGGGGCCAACGTCCTGACTTTC. This codes for CASSSRLISGANVLTF. The complete variable domain, with remaining parts taken from reference TRBV28 and TRBJ2-6, reads DVKVTQSSRYLVKRTGEKVFLECVQDMDHENMFWYRQDPGLGLRLIYFSYDVKMKEKGDIPEGYSVSREKKERFSLILESASTNQTSMYLCASSSRLISGANVLTFGAGSRLTVL.